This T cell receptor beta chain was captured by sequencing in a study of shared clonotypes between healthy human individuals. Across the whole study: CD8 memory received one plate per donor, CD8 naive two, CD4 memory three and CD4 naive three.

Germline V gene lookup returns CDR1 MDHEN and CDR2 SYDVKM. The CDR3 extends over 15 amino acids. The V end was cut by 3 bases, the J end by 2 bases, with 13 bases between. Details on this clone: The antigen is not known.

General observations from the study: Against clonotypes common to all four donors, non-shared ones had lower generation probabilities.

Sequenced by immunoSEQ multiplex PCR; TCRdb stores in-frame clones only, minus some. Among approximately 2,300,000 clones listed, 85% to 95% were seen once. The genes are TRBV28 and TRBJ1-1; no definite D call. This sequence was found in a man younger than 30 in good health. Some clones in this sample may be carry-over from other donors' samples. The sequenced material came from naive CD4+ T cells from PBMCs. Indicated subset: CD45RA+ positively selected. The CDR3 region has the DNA TGTGCCAGCAGTTTCGGGTACGGGGTCAACACTGAAGCTTTCTTT. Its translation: CASSFGYGVNTEAFF. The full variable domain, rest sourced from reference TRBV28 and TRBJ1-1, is DVKVTQSSRYLVKRTGEKVFLECVQDMDHENMFWYRQDPGLGLRLIYFSYDVKMKEKGDIPEGYSVSREKKERFSLILESASTNQTSMYLCASSFGYGVNTEAFFGQGTRLTVV.